This T cell receptor beta chain appears in the sequencing data of a study of blood T cell repertoires in COVID-19. Study overall: Some COVID-19 samples were acute and others convalescent; all came from the United States, Italy and Spain. The cDNA or gDNA used as material had been derived from T cells, B-cell-depleted T cells, or PBMCs.

Authors' analysis steps: Reference gene primers were amplified, and this amplification served to estimate nucleated cell counts. The method was immunoSEQ multiplex PCR; TCRdb's version includes in-frame clones alone and lacks a portion of them. V and J calls and clone size come straight from that table; D and trimming were deduced from the DNA. The sample records about 170,000 clones, just under 85% being singletons. The CDR3 sequence is 12 residues long. Germline lookup yields CDR1 SGDLS and CDR2 YYNGEE. Between the trimmed V and J ends, which lost 4 bases and 7 bases, there was a span of 8 bases. The V and J genes are TRBV9 and TRBJ2-2; D is perhaps TRBD1 (6 bases). This sequence originates from a man in his forties who had recovered from COVID-19. The sample consisted of peripheral blood. CDR3 nucleotides: TGTGCCAGCAGCCAACAGGGCGGGGAGCTGTTTTTT. Amino acid sequence: CASSQQGGELFF.